These T cell receptor beta chains were read from a single sample in a study of shared clonotypes between healthy human individuals. The table came from immunoSEQ multiplex PCR; TCRdb's copy has only in-frame clones and leaves some out. The table records over 1.5 million clones, around 98% of them present only once. The sequenced sample consisted of naive CD4+ T cells sorted from blood. The receptors were sampled from a young man in good health. Both conserved end residues are part of each CDR3. D genes are given only for firm matches. Expanded clones are given a class, and other clones once, few, many or no size at all.

j_call v_call d_call clone_size cdr3_aa cdr3_nt
TRBJ2-5 TRBV6-1 . . CASSEGGETQYF TGTGCCAGCAGTGAAGGAGGGGAGACCCAGTACTTC
TRBJ1-2 TRBV25-1 . . CASSEYGEYGYTF TGTGCCAGCAGTGAATACGGGGAGTATGGCTACACCTTC
TRBJ1-4 TRBV11-2 . . CASSSTLRTNEKLFF TGTGCCAGCAGCTCGACCCTCCGGACTAATGAAAAACTGTTTTTT
TRBJ2-5 TRBV5-1 TRBD1 . CASSRDRVEETQYF TGCGCCAGCAGCCGGGACAGGGTGGAGGAGACCCAGTACTTC
TRBJ1-1 TRBV18 . . CASSPGGGIAEAFF TGTGCCAGCTCACCAGGAGGGGGTATAGCTGAAGCTTTCTTT
TRBJ1-5 TRBV28 TRBD1 once CASSPRDRGPNQPQHF TGTGCCAGCAGTCCTCGGGACAGGGGGCCCAATCAGCCCCAGCATTTT
TRBJ2-1 TRBV7-2 . few CASSFRRETNEQFF TGTGCCAGCAGCTTCAGACGGGAGACGAATGAGCAGTTCTTC
TRBJ1-1 TRBV7-9 . . CASRQVTDTEAFF TGTGCCAGCAGGCAGGTGACTGACACTGAAGCTTTCTTT
TRBJ2-2 TRBV18 . . CASSPLEGPGELFF TGTGCCAGCTCACCACTCGAAGGCCCCGGGGAGCTGTTTTTT
TRBJ2-3 TRBV18 . . CASSLNVQGSDTQYF TGTGCCAGCTCACTGAACGTCCAGGGGTCAGATACGCAGTATTTT
TRBJ2-2 TRBV5-5 . . CASSLYNGTNTGELFF TGTGCCAGCAGCTTGTACAACGGTACGAACACCGGGGAGCTGTTTTTT
TRBJ2-5 TRBV9 . . CASSVGLGAQETQYF TGTGCCAGCAGCGTAGGGCTAGGGGCTCAAGAGACCCAGTACTTC
TRBJ2-1 TRBV29-1 TRBD1 . CSVYDRGLGSYNEQFF TGCAGCGTCTACGACAGGGGTCTGGGCTCCTACAATGAGCAGTTCTTC
TRBJ1-1 TRBV7-6 TRBD1 . CASSRDSLNTEAFF TGTGCCAGCAGCAGGGACAGCCTTAACACTGAAGCTTTCTTT
TRBJ1-1 TRBV5-1 TRBD1 . CASSLASQGKGAEAFF TGCGCCAGCAGCTTGGCCTCACAGGGGAAAGGAGCTGAAGCTTTCTTT
TRBJ1-1 TRBV25-1 . . CASSYDQGMNTEAFF TGTGCCAGCAGTTATGATCAGGGTATGAACACTGAAGCTTTCTTT
TRBJ2-1 TRBV10-3 . . CAISGGSEQFF TGTGCCATCAGTGGAGGGTCTGAGCAGTTCTTC
TRBJ2-7 TRBV15 . . CATSRGGNTVLTAQYF TGTGCCACCAGCAGAGGGGGTAATACGGTTTTGACAGCGCAGTACTTC
TRBJ1-5 TRBV19 . . CASSRGTQPQHF TGTGCCAGTTCGAGGGGAACGCAGCCCCAGCATTTT
TRBJ2-2 TRBV11-2 . . CASSSRVGELFF TGTGCCAGCAGCTCGCGGGTCGGGGAGCTGTTTTTT
TRBJ2-7 TRBV20-1 . . CSASASYEQYF TGCAGTGCTAGTGCTAGTTACGAGCAGTACTTC
TRBJ2-1 TRBV29-1 . . CSVRAPLADEQFF TGCAGCGTTCGGGCGCCCCTGGCCGATGAGCAGTTCTTC
TRBJ2-1 TRBV7-3 . . CASSLRGEEQFF TGTGCCAGCAGCTTAAGGGGTGAGGAGCAGTTCTTC
TRBJ1-4 TRBV5-1 . . CASSFDSPYGKLFF TGCGCCAGCAGCTTTGACAGCCCCTACGGAAAACTGTTTTTT
TRBJ2-7 TRBV15 . . CATSSPVYEQYF TGTGCCACCAGCAGTCCAGTCTACGAGCAGTACTTC
TRBJ1-4 TRBV30 . once CAWSVRRSNNEKLFF TGTGCCTGGAGTGTACGGCGGTCGAATAATGAAAAACTGTTTTTT
TRBJ1-2 TRBV4-2 . once CASRLAGEGYTF TGTGCCAGCAGGTTGGCTGGGGAAGGCTACACCTTC
TRBJ2-7 TRBV9 TRBD1 few CASSAGQGVYEQYF TGTGCCAGCAGCGCGGGACAGGGCGTCTACGAGCAGTACTTC
TRBJ2-7 TRBV10-3 . . CAISGQTVGVVGEQYF TGTGCCATCAGTGGTCAGACGGTGGGGGTTGTGGGCGAGCAGTACTTC
TRBJ2-1 TRBV5-1 TRBD2 . CASSSTSGREYEQFF TGCGCCAGCAGCTCGACTAGCGGGAGGGAATATGAGCAGTTCTTC
TRBJ2-6 TRBV5-1 TRBD2 . CASSWGRDLGANVLTF TGCGCCAGCAGCTGGGGGAGGGACCTTGGGGCCAACGTCCTGACTTTC
TRBJ1-2 TRBV28 TRBD1 . CASSLDRGYGYTF TGTGCCAGCAGCCTGGACAGGGGATATGGCTACACCTTC
TRBJ2-3 TRBV14 TRBD1 . CASSPKSGQGFYTQYF TGTGCCAGCAGCCCAAAGAGCGGACAGGGATTTTATACGCAGTATTTT
TRBJ2-7 TRBV18 . once CASSPAGAGSYEQYF TGTGCCAGCTCACCAGCAGGGGCCGGATCCTACGAGCAGTACTTC
TRBJ1-5 TRBV6-6 . . CASTRQGVGNQPQHF TGTGCCAGCACGCGCCAGGGAGTGGGCAATCAGCCCCAGCATTTT
TRBJ1-1 TRBV15 . . CATSRDIGAGNTEAFF TGTGCCACCAGCAGAGATATCGGGGCCGGGAACACTGAAGCTTTCTTT
TRBJ2-3 TRBV29-1 TRBD1 . CSVLPHGGTGGDTQYF TGCAGCGTCCTCCCCCACGGGGGGACAGGGGGCGATACGCAGTATTTT
TRBJ1-5 TRBV2 . . CASSVLGPLSSNQPQHF TGTGCCAGCAGTGTCCTAGGGCCCCTCTCTAGCAATCAGCCCCAGCATTTT
TRBJ2-7 TRBV10-2 . . CASRSRAYEQYF TGCGCCAGCCGGTCGCGGGCCTACGAGCAGTACTTC
TRBJ1-1 TRBV5-1 . . CASSFRSLNTEAFF TGCGCCAGCAGCTTCAGGAGCCTGAACACTGAAGCTTTCTTT
TRBJ2-7 TRBV9 . . CASHVGLPPTYEQYF TGTGCCAGCCACGTTGGACTACCACCGACCTACGAGCAGTACTTC
TRBJ2-5 TRBV5-4 TRBD1 . CASSAAEHGTGGWETQYF TGTGCCAGCAGCGCCGCAGAACACGGGACAGGGGGCTGGGAGACCCAGTACTTC
TRBJ2-3 TRBV27 . . CASSPRPKRVGDTQYF TGTGCCAGCAGTCCACGTCCGAAGCGGGTGGGAGATACGCAGTATTTT
TRBJ2-2 TRBV29-1 TRBD2 . CSVITGGNGELFF TGCAGCGTTATTACGGGAGGGAACGGGGAGCTGTTTTTT
TRBJ2-7 TRBV7-8 TRBD1 . CASSTGQGTYEQYF TGTGCCAGCAGCACGGGACAGGGGACCTACGAGCAGTACTTC
TRBJ2-3 TRBV7-6 TRBD2 once CASSWGLAGRTDTQYF TGTGCCAGCAGCTGGGGACTAGCGGGTCGCACAGATACGCAGTATTTT
TRBJ1-2 TRBV2 TRBD1 once CASSDDRGHNGYTF TGTGCCAGCAGTGATGACAGGGGGCACAATGGCTACACCTTC
TRBJ2-7 TRBV5-1 . . CASSLGSGGGLEQYF TGCGCCAGCAGCTTGGGTTCGGGCGGCGGTTTGGAGCAGTACTTC
TRBJ1-5 TRBV5-8 . . CASSPGVAPDQPQHF TGTGCCAGCAGCCCTGGGGTCGCCCCAGATCAGCCCCAGCATTTT